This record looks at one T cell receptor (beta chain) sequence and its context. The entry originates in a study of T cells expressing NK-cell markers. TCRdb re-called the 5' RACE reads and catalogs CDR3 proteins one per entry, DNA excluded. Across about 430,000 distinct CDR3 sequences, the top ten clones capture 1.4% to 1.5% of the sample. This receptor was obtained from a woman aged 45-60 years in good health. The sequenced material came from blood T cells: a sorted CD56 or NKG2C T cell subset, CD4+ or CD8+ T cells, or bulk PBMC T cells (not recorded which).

The CDR3 loop is CASSFKDINYEQYF. The chain couples TRBV27 to TRBJ2-7. Germline assignment: CDR1 MNHEY and CDR2 SMNVEV (reference sequence). This CDR3 spans 14 amino acids.